One and the same sample provided the 21 T cell receptor beta chains below, sequenced in a study of circulating CD8 cells and anti-PD-1 response in melanoma. Sorting of live CD3+CD8+TCRalphabeta+ cells by PD-1 and/or TIGIT gave four subsets. Using roughly 15 ng of total RNA, TCR libraries were made with the QIAseq Immune Repertoire TCR panel. TCRdb processed the reads anew with MiXCR; each CDR3 protein has one entry. This sample has roughly 200 distinct CDR3 sequences; 5% to 6% occur once, and the top ten carry approximately 24%. The input for sequencing was CD8+ T cells from PBMCs, taken at baseline or after one month of anti-PD-1 therapy (not recorded which). These receptors came from a human donor with melanoma.

This clonotype is labeled hyperexpanded. V usage is TRBV4-2 and J usage is TRBJ2-1, with D unclear. Trimming cost V 0 bases and J 0 bases, with 9 bases left between them. Germline CDR1 reads LGHNA; CDR2 reads YNFKEQ. The CDR3 runs to 16 residues. The CDR3 loop reads CASSQDLPSSYNEQFF. The CDR3 DNA is TGTGCCAGCAGCCAAGACCTCCCGAGCTCCTACAATGAGCAGTTCTTC.

This clonotype is labeled as large. The rearrangement joins TRBV2 to TRBJ1-4; 9 nucleotides match TRBD1. The V segment lost 3 bases and the J segment 12 bases; nucleotides outside the gene matches: 5. The CDR3 extends over 13 amino acids. Germline V gene sequence: CDR1 SNHLY, CDR2 FYNNEI. Written as DNA, the CDR3 is TGTGCCAGCAGTGACGACAGGGGGATGCAACTGTTTTTT. Amino acids: CASSDDRGMQLFF.

This clonotype is large within its sample. This may stem from a read error, because a much larger clone lies one nucleotide away. The rearrangement joins TRBV29-1 to TRBJ2-7; tentative D call: TRBD1 (6 bases). The CDR3 length is 12 residues. Trimming removed 7 bases from V and 3 bases from J, with 13 bases in between. CDR1 and CDR2 from the germline V gene are SQVTM and ANQGSEA. CDR3 sequence reads: CSAGAGDYEQYF. Here the CDR3 DNA reads TGCAGCGCCGGGGCAGGGGACTACGAGCAGTACTTC.

This clonotype rates as large. The chain combines TRBV29-1 with TRBJ1-2; perhaps TRBD1 as D (6 bases). This CDR3 contains 18 residues. The V gene's germline CDR1 is SQVTM and CDR2 ANQGSEA. Trimming removed 2 bases from V and 0 bases from J, with 22 bases in between. The CDR3 bases are TGCAGCGTTGAAAACCTGGTGGACAGCCAATTCCCTAACTATGGCTACACCTTC. This translates into CSVENLVDSQFPNYGYTF.

This clonotype is deemed large. This chain uses TRBV4-2 with TRBJ2-7; 11 bases align to TRBD1. V shed 0 bases, J shed 0 bases, and the junction held 1 base outside the gene matches. The CDR3 is 16 amino acids. Per germline, CDR1 LGHNA and CDR2 YNFKEQ. The CDR3 DNA reads as TGTGCCAGCAGCCAAGATGGGACAGGGGGCTCCTACGAGCAGTACTTC. It specifies CASSQDGTGGSYEQYF.

By frequency in the sample, this clonotype is hyperexpanded (1% or more). The J gene is TRBJ2-7, the V gene TRBV2; 8 bases are a match to TRBD1. The V gene's germline CDR1 is SNHLY and CDR2 FYNNEI. The V and J ends lost 1 base and 3 bases, in that order; junction bases with no gene match: 5. The CDR3 contains 15 residues. CDR3 sequence: CASSEGYRGFYEQYF. The CDR3, as DNA: TGTGCCAGCAGTGAAGGGTACAGGGGGTTCTACGAGCAGTACTTC.

The count of this clonotype is one. The junction departs from germline at one end; a sequencing error may be responsible. The genes are TRBV27 and TRBJ2-5, with TRBD1 as a possible D gene (5 bases). This CDR3 spans 14 amino acids. Germline assignment: CDR1 MNHEY and CDR2 SMNVEV (reference sequence). The CDR3 region is CASGGAFTEETQNF. The CDR3 region has the DNA TGTGCCAGCGGTGGGGCTTTCACGGAAGAGACCCAGAACTTC.

By share of the sample, this clonotype is large (0.1 to 1%). V is TRBV6-6 and J is TRBJ1-2, with D hard to call. CDR1 is MNHNY and CDR2 is SVGAGI in the germline V gene (reference sequence). Trimming removed 0 bases at V and 7 bases at J, with 3 bases between. The CDR3 length is 11 residues. The DNA for the CDR3 is TGTGCCAGCAGTTACTCGATTGGCTACACCTTC. Translating it yields CASSYSIGYTF.

This clonotype is judged large. The chain is built from TRBV27 and TRBJ2-5; the match to TRBD2 covers 7 bases. Germline V gene sequence: CDR1 MNHEY, CDR2 SMNVEV (reference sequence). V lost 8 bases to trimming and J lost 3 bases; unmatched junction nucleotides: 9. The CDR3 spans 14 residues. The CDR3 DNA follows: TGTGCCAGCGGGGGGGTTTTCACGGAAGAGACCCAGTACTTC. Its translation: CASGGVFTEETQYF.

This clonotype is deemed large (0.1 to 1%). The chain links TRBV2 to TRBJ2-6; D gene ambiguous. The V gene lost 8 bases and the J gene lost 0 bases, with 8 bases spanning the gap. Germline V CDR1 and CDR2: SNHLY, FYNNEI. The CDR3 runs to 14 residues. CDR3 sequence: CASLLGSGANVLTF. CDR3 nucleotide sequence: TGTGCCAGCCTGTTGGGCTCTGGGGCCAACGTCCTGACTTTC.

Relative to its sample, this clonotype is large (0.1 to 1%). The V gene is TRBV19, the J gene TRBJ1-5; no definite D call. Germline CDR1 and CDR2: LNHDA and SQIVND (reference sequence). Deletions cut 4 bases from V and 4 bases from J, with 8 bases between. The CDR3 is made up of 13 amino acids. CDR3 protein: CASSTLNNQPQHF. DNA for the CDR3: TGTGCCAGTAGTACCCTGAATAATCAGCCCCAGCATTTT.

By share, this clonotype ranks as large. The chain is built from TRBV2 and TRBJ1-1, with a possible D match to TRBD1 (5 bases). The ends were cut back, 9 bases at V and 1 base at J, with 9 bases in the middle. Germline-derived CDR1 and CDR2 are SNHLY and FYNNEI. The CDR3 consists of 12 residues. CDR3 DNA sequence: TGTGCCAGTGGGACCTCGAACACTGAAGCTTTCTTT. This translates into CASGTSNTEAFF. Drawing the rest from reference TRBV2 and TRBJ1-1, the complete variable domain is EPEVTQTPSHQVTQMGQEVILRCVPISNHLYFYWYRQILGQKVEFLVSFYNNEISEKSEIFDDQFSVERPDGSNFTLKIRSTKLEDSAMYFCASGTSNTEAFFGQGTRLTVV.

By share, this clonotype counts as large. This sequence joins TRBV2 and TRBJ2-3, with no clear D. Trimming cost V 2 bases and J 5 bases, with 8 bases left between them. The CDR3 runs to 13 residues. In germline, CDR1 is SNHLY, CDR2 FYNNEI. DNA of the CDR3: TGTGCCAGCAGTGAATCGATGAGAGATACGCAGTATTTT. Protein product: CASSESMRDTQYF.

This clonotype counts as medium-sized. V and J are TRBV19 and TRBJ2-5, with unresolved D. The V and J ends lost 5 bases and 2 bases respectively, with 3 bases between them. Germline CDR1 and CDR2: LNHDA and SQIVND (reference sequence). This CDR3 has 11 amino acids. The CDR3 is CASSAQETQYF. As DNA, the CDR3 is TGTGCCAGTAGTGCGCAAGAGACCCAGTACTTC.

This clonotype qualifies as large. The CDR3 DNA is TGTGCCAGCAGCCTCCAGAGCACAGATACGCAGTATTTT. Its protein product is CASSLQSTDTQYF. The V call is TRBV6-5, the J call TRBJ2-3; D uncertain. V lost 6 bases, J lost 0 bases, and 7 bases lay in between. The length of the CDR3 is 13 residues. Germline values: CDR1 MNHEY, CDR2 SVGAGI.

This clonotype is large in the sample. The chain is built from TRBV16 and TRBJ2-1; TRBD2 matches at 7 bases. This CDR3 spans 14 amino acids. Germline assignment: CDR1 KGHSY and CDR2 FQNENV. Germline trimming cut 4 bases from V and 6 bases from J; bases unmatched to any gene: 6. The chain's CDR3 is CASSLTRGGNEQFF. The CDR3 nucleotides are TGTGCCAGCAGCCTTACCCGCGGGGGCAATGAGCAGTTCTTC.

This clonotype is deemed large (0.1 to 1%). The chain recombines TRBV5-5 with TRBJ2-7; D tentatively fits TRBD1 or TRBD2 (5 bases each). Germline CDR1 reads SGHKS; CDR2 reads YYEKEE (reference sequence). The length of the CDR3 is 15 residues. Trimming removed 0 bases at V and 5 bases at J, with 15 bases between. This chain's CDR3 is CASSLEVSGTHEQYF. Written as DNA, the CDR3 is TGTGCCAGCAGCTTGGAAGTGTCAGGGACCCACGAGCAGTACTTC.

In its sample, this clonotype is large. V usage is TRBV4-1 and J usage is TRBJ2-2; D unresolved. CDR1 and CDR2 (germline): MGHRA, YSYEKL. The ends were cut back, 0 bases at V and 6 bases at J, with 2 bases in the middle. This CDR3 contains 12 residues. The CDR3, as DNA: TGCGCCAGCAGCCAAGAAGCCGGGGAGCTGTTTTTT. Protein: CASSQEAGELFF.

By sample share, this clonotype is large. The chain combines TRBV27 with TRBJ2-7; TRBD1 is a possible D gene (6 bases). The CDR3 has 13 residues. Germline CDR1 MNHEY, CDR2 SMNVEV (reference sequence). The germline V and J ends were trimmed by 2 bases and 4 bases, with 9 bases remaining between them. CDR3 nucleotide sequence: TGTGCCAGCAGTTTACGAGGGGGTTACGAGCAGTACTTC. This gives the protein CASSLRGGYEQYF.

This clonotype is large (0.1 to 1%) in the sample. The chain has TRBV5-6 and TRBJ2-1, with 10 bases matching TRBD2. The CDR3 is 14 amino acids. Germline CDR1 is SGHDT and CDR2 is YYEEEE. J was trimmed by 6 bases and V by 0 bases; bases with no gene match: 0. In nucleotides, the CDR3 is TGTGCCAGCAGCTTGGGGACTAGCGGCAATGAGCAGTTCTTC. It encodes CASSLGTSGNEQFF.

By frequency in the sample, this clonotype is large. This sequence joins TRBV10-2 and TRBJ2-5; the D is unclear. V was pared by 2 bases and J by 4 bases, with 11 bases between. The CDR3 extends over 14 amino acids. The germline gives CDR1 WSHSY, CDR2 SAAADI. CDR3: CASSERVGLETQYF. DNA for the CDR3: TGCGCCAGCAGTGAGAGAGTTGGGTTAGAGACCCAGTACTTC.